This TCR beta chain was documented in a study of post-analysis software for immune sequencing data (dated by TCRdb to about 2015). A note on the overall study: The recorded disease courses included relapsing-remitting, secondary progressive and progressive-relapsing multiple sclerosis, and some patients had no subtype annotation. The patient repertoires were set against under 13 previously published healthy control repertoires from donors whose ages ranged from about 6 to 25 years. A subset of samples was prepared in parallel using single-end sample barcoding, then pooled and co-amplified after Illumina adapter ligation.

The sample's time point, from its label and the paper: second blood draw from one MS patient after hematopoietic stem cell transplantation. To demonstrate the VDJtools post-analysis software, the study profiled TCR beta repertoires from the peripheral blood of about 13 young patients with multiple sclerosis. The multiple sclerosis patients were children and adolescents ranging in age from 6 to 15 years. Results the study describes overall, beyond this receptor: Significantly higher frequencies in patients than in controls were found for roughly 5 TRBV segments, including TRBV5-6, TRBV5-1 and TRBV20-1. The multiple sclerosis patient group was slightly younger than the control group. Direct clustering with F measure showed strong co-clustering of samples prepared in the same batch, prompting a batch-effect correction. Multiple sclerosis patients had significantly lower normalized Chao1 diversity than controls, a result that suggests substantial peripheral T-cell clonal expansion.

About this clonotype: Its antigen is not yet known. The sample holds no much larger clone one base away, and base qualities are not on file.

The CDR3 goes from the cysteine to the phenylalanine over 15 residues. The read is trimmed to its CDR3 DNA, 45 bases read in frame from base 1. CDR1 and CDR2 were assigned from the germline V gene as LGHNT and FRNRAP. Ends trimmed: V by 6 bases, J by 1 base; bases unmatched to a gene: 7. Preparation of the library involved PCR. The sample was run on an Illumina HiSeq 2500. Unique molecular identifiers were incorporated into TCR beta cDNA libraries to reduce PCR and sequencing biases. Every 1 to 10 million input T cells yielded about 500,000 cDNA molecules, meaning each molecule approximated one T cell. The same protocol used for the earlier healthy control dataset was applied to prepare and sequence the patient libraries. Within a given batch, samples were prepared together, multiplexed and sequenced on the same HiSeq lane. In the original analysis: Raw barcoded reads were processed with MIGEC, and single-read molecular identifier groups were discarded before consensus assembly and CDR3 extraction. VDJtools was used for post-analysis of the clonotype tables, and diversity was normalized by down-sampling every dataset to the size of the smallest sample. In repertoire overlap clustering, CDR3 amino acid sequences, but not nucleotide sequences, were matched to correct batch-related cross-sample contamination. Clones were called with MiXCR by TCRdb after fastp trimmed the public reads at Q25, and only in-frame beta chains were retained. Each CDR3 protein gets just one entry, which takes the most common genes and DNA from the rows behind it. V and J calls and clone size were set by TCRdb, not the authors. The sample table records over 150,000 distinct CDR3 sequences; around 34% of these occur just once. The top ten clonotypes cover under 30% of the sample.

This sequence was found in a girl under 18 with multiple sclerosis. Donor details come from another sample of the same person, matched by shared clones. The V gene is TRBV12-5 and the J gene is TRBJ2-3; 7 central bases correspond to TRBD2. The source material was blood, sampled after autologous hematopoietic stem cell transplantation. The DNA is TGTGCTAGTGGCGTGGAGGGAGGGCGCACAGATACGCAGTATTTT. Translated, it reads CASGVEGGRTDTQYF.